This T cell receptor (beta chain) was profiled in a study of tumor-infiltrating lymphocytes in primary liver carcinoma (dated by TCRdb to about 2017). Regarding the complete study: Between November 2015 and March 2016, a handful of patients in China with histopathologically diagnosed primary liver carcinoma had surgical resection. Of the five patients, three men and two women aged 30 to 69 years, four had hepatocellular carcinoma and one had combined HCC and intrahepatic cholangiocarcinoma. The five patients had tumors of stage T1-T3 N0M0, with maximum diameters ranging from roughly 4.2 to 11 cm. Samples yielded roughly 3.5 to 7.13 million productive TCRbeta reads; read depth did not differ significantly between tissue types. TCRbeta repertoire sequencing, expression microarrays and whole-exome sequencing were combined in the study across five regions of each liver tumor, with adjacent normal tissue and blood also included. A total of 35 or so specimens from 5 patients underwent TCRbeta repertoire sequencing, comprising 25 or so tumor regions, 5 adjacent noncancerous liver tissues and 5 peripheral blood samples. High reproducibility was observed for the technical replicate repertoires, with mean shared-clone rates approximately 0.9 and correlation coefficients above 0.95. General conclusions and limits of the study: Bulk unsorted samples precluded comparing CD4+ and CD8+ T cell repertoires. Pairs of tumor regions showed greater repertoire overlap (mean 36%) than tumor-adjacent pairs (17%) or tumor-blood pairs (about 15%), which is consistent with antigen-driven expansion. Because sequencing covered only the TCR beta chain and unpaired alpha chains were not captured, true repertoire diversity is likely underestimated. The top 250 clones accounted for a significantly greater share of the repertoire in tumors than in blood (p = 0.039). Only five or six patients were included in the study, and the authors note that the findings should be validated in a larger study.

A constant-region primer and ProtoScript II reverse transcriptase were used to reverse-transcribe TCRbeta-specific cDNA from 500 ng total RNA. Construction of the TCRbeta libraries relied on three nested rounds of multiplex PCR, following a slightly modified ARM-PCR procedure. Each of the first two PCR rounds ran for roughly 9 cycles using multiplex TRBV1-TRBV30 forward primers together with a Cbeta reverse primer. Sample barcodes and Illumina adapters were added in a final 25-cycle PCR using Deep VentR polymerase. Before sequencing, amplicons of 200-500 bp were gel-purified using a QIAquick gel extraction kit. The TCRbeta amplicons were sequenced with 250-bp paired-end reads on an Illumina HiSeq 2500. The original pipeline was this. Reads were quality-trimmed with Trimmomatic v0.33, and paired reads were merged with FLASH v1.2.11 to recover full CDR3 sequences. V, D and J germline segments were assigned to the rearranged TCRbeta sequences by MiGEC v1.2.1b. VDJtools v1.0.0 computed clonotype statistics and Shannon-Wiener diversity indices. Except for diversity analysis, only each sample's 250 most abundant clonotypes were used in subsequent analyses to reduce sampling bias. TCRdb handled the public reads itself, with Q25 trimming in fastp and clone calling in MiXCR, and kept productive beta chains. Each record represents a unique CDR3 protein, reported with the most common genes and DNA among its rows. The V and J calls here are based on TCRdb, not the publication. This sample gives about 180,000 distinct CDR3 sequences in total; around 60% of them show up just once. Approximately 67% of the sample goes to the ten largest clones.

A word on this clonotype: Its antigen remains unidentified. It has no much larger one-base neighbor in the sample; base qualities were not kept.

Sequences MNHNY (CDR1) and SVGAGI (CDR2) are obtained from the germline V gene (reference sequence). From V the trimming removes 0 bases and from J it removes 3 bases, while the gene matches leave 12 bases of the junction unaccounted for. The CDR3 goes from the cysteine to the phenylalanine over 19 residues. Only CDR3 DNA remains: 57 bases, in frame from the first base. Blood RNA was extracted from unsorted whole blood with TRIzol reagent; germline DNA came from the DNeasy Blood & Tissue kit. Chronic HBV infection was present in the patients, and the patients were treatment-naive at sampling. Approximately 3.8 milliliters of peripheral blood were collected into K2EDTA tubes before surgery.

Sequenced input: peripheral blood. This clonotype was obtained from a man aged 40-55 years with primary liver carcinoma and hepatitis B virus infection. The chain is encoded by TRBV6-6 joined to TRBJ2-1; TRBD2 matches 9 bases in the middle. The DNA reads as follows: TGTGCCAGCAGTTACTCGCAGGGGCGGGGGACTAGCAGCTACAATGAGCAGTTCTTC. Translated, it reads CASSYSQGRGTSSYNEQFF.